What follows describes a single T cell receptor beta chain. The table came from immunoSEQ multiplex PCR; TCRdb's copy has only in-frame clones and leaves some out. The table records roughly 200,000 clones, 75% to 90% of them present only once. These data come from a study of blood T cell repertoires in COVID-19. Germline V lookup: CDR1 MNHNS, CDR2 SASEGT. With 3 bases removed from V and 3 bases from J, the gap between germline ends came to 16 bases. CDR3 size: 16 residues. This receptor was identified in a human donor with active or convalescent COVID-19. The donor label of this sample is uncertain. This chain uses TRBV6-1 with TRBJ2-3; possibly TRBD2 for D (5 bases). Sequencing input: peripheral blood. CDR3 sequence (DNA): TGTGCCAGCAGTGAGGTGGGAGCGGTCGGAACAGATACGCAGTATTTT. Its protein product is CASSEVGAVGTDTQYF.